This entry describes one TCR beta chain. This sample includes further DNA sequences coding for the same CDR3. Trimming left V 1 base short and J 10 bases short, with 8 bases between. Germline CDR1 and CDR2: LGHDT and YNNKEL (reference sequence). The CDR3 consists of 13 residues. Individuals aged roughly 18 to 90 years were recruited from roughly 22 US areas. Individuals in the exposed group had encountered a COVID-19 case within 2 weeks preceding study entry. Here immunoSEQ multiplex PCR was the method, and the copy in TCRdb shows in-frame clones only, minus some. The table has 250,000 to 350,000 clones, just under 90% seen once; the top ten hold approximately 2.9%. This sample is drawn from a study of blood T cell repertoires in COVID-19. Study context: COVID-19 samples from acute and convalescent phases originated in the United States, Italy and Spain. Sample material is recorded as cDNA or gDNA derived from T cells, B-cell-depleted T cells, or PBMCs.

The sequence was obtained from a woman in her forties or fifties who had been exposed to COVID-19. The sample comprised PBMCs or T cells enriched from blood (not recorded which). The J gene is TRBJ1-6, the V gene TRBV3-1 (or the pseudogene TRBV3-2); the D gene is possibly TRBD1 (5 bases). In nucleotides, the CDR3 is TGTGCCAGCAGCCAAGGCCCAGGGTCACCCCTCCACTTT. Its protein is CASSQGPGSPLHF.